This is a list of T cell receptor beta chains from one sample in a study of cytomegalovirus exposure and HLA in healthy donors. Clones were read by immunoSEQ multiplex PCR, and TCRdb kept only the in-frame ones, dropping some. The data show 150,000 to 200,000 clones, just under 80% seen once. The sample comprised PBMCs. The source of these receptors is a woman in her 30s in good health and CMV-seropositive. Both conserved end residues are part of each CDR3. Each record gives: V gene, D gene, J gene, clone size, CDR3 length, CDR3 DNA, CDR3 protein. A D gene is named only where the DNA matches it firmly. Only part of the rows carry a size: once, few, many, or a class if the clone is expanded.

>TRBV7-2|NA|TRBJ2-2|NA|16
TGTGCCAGCAGCTACGAAGGGGGGGCTTACACCGGGGAGCTGTTTTTT
CASSYEGGAYTGELFF
>TRBV15|TRBD2|TRBJ2-1|NA|15
TGTGCCACCAGGCCGACTAGCGGGAGGGGCTATGAGCAGTTCTTC
CATRPTSGRGYEQFF
>TRBV27|TRBD1|TRBJ1-6|NA|15
TGTGCCAGCAGTTTCCAGGGGGCCTATAATTCACCCCTCCACTTT
CASSFQGAYNSPLHF
>TRBV9|NA|TRBJ1-2|NA|16
TGTGCCAGCAGCGGCGGCGACCTTCTTCGGGGCTATGGCTACACCTTC
CASSGGDLLRGYGYTF
>TRBV11-2|NA|TRBJ2-7|NA|12
TGTGCCAGCAGCTTTAACTCCTACGAGCAGTACTTC
CASSFNSYEQYF
>TRBV15|TRBD2|TRBJ2-3|few|20
TGTGCCACCAGCAGAGCTCGCGGGACTAGCGGGGGGCCGGGGGCAGATACGCAGTATTTT
CATSRARGTSGGPGADTQYF
>TRBV5-6|NA|TRBJ1-2|NA|16
TGTGCCAGCAGCTGGAATCTTCGGACAGAAAACTATGGCTACACCTTC
CASSWNLRTENYGYTF
>TRBV4-2|NA|TRBJ2-3|NA|14
TGTGCCAGCAGCCAAGCCATCAGCACAGATACGCAGTATTTT
CASSQAISTDTQYF
>TRBV19|TRBD1|TRBJ2-1|once|13
TGTGCCAGTACCGGGACAGAGTACAATGAGCAGTTCTTC
CASTGTEYNEQFF
>TRBV5-4|TRBD1|TRBJ2-7|few|17
TGTGCCAGCAGCTGGGGTCAGGGGGCTGCAAACCCCTACGAGCAGTACTTC
CASSWGQGAANPYEQYF
>TRBV4-1|NA|TRBJ2-7|NA|14
TGCGCCAGCAGCCCGGAGCTGCACTCCTACGAGCAGTACTTC
CASSPELHSYEQYF
>TRBV11-3|TRBD1|TRBJ2-7|once|11
TGTGCCAGCAGGGGACAGGGGGAGCAGTACTTC
CASRGQGEQYF
>TRBV6-6|NA|TRBJ1-1|few|14
TGTGCCAGCAGTTCGCCCGGGGTGACCACTGAAGCTTTCTTT
CASSSPGVTTEAFF
>TRBV27|NA|TRBJ2-7|NA|13
TGTGCCAGCAGTTTGTTTACCGGTTACGAGCAGTACTTC
CASSLFTGYEQYF
>TRBV7-6|NA|TRBJ1-4|once|16
TGTGCCAGCAGCCCAATGGACAGTTTGGGGAATGAAAAACTGTTTTTT
CASSPMDSLGNEKLFF
>TRBV27|TRBD1|TRBJ2-7|NA|14
TGTGCCAGCAGACGGACAGGGGGAACCTACGAGCAGTACTTC
CASRRTGGTYEQYF
>TRBV9|TRBD1|TRBJ1-3|NA|17
TGTGCCAGCAGCGTAGCTCCCACAGGGGAGGTAGGAAACACCATATATTTT
CASSVAPTGEVGNTIYF
>TRBV19|TRBD1|TRBJ1-2|NA|16
TGTGCCAGTAGTATTGGGACAGCCGTCTTTAACTATGGCTACACCTTC
CASSIGTAVFNYGYTF
>TRBV27|NA|TRBJ1-2|NA|15
TGTGCCAGCAGTCTTACAGTTGGTCTTAACTATGGCTACACCTTC
CASSLTVGLNYGYTF
>TRBV6-5|NA|TRBJ1-2|NA|14
TGTGCCAGCAGTTACACAGAGTTGACCTATGGCTACACCTTC
CASSYTELTYGYTF
>TRBV11-3|NA|TRBJ2-7|NA|13
TGTGCCAGCAGCTTAGGCGGAACCTACGAGCAGTACTTC
CASSLGGTYEQYF
>TRBV19|TRBD1|TRBJ1-6|NA|14
TGTGCCAGTAGCCCCGCAGGGGGAAATTCACCCCTCCACTTT
CASSPAGGNSPLHF
>TRBV4-1|NA|TRBJ1-2|NA|15
TGCGCCAGCAGCCAAGGCTCCGGAGCTAACTATGGCTACACCTTC
CASSQGSGANYGYTF
>TRBV11-3|TRBD1|TRBJ1-1|once|13
TGTGCCAGCAGCGTCCGACAGGGATCTGAAGCTTTCTTT
CASSVRQGSEAFF
>TRBV5-1|TRBD2|TRBJ2-7|once|13
TGCGCCTGCCGACTAGCGGGAGGCTACGAGCAGTACTTC
CACRLAGGYEQYF
>TRBV19|TRBD1|TRBJ2-1|NA|14
TGTGCCAGTAAGGGACAGGGCTCCTACAATGAGCAGTTCTTC
CASKGQGSYNEQFF
>TRBV2|NA|TRBJ1-5|NA|14
TGTGCCACCCTATCCCCCGGTGGCAATCAGCCCCAGCATTTT
CATLSPGGNQPQHF
>TRBV6-1|TRBD2|TRBJ2-1|NA|15
TGTGCCAGCAGTGAATGGGGACTAGCGGATAATGAGCAGTTCTTC
CASSEWGLADNEQFF
>TRBV25-1|NA|TRBJ2-2|NA|11
TGTGCCAGCAAGGCGGCCGGGGAGCTGTTTTTT
CASKAAGELFF
>TRBV5-3|NA|TRBJ1-1|NA|14
TGTGCCAGAAGCTTGGGAGGGCGAGACACTGAAGCTTTCTTT
CARSLGGRDTEAFF
>TRBV7-9|NA|TRBJ1-2|few|14
TGTGCCAGCAGCCAGGGGACGGCTGGCTATGGCTACACCTTC
CASSQGTAGYGYTF
>TRBV5-1|TRBD2|TRBJ2-1|once|17
TGCGCCAGCAGCTTGGGCGGCGCGGGGGGTGCCTACAATGAGCAGTTCTTC
CASSLGGAGGAYNEQFF
>TRBV7-9|NA|TRBJ2-7|NA|13
TGTGCCAGCAGCTTATCACAGGACTACGAGCAGTACTTC
CASSLSQDYEQYF
>TRBV7-2|NA|TRBJ1-2|NA|16
TGTGCCAGCAGAACGACCTCGGGGGGTACTAACTATGGCTACACCTTC
CASRTTSGGTNYGYTF
>TRBV2|TRBD2|TRBJ2-5|NA|16
TGTGCCAGCAGTAAGGGACTAGCGGGGGACCGGGAGACCCAGTACTTC
CASSKGLAGDRETQYF
>TRBV27|TRBD2|TRBJ2-7|NA|15
TGTGCCAGCAGTTCGGGACTAGCGGGAATTCGCGAGCAGTACTTC
CASSSGLAGIREQYF
>TRBV5-6|TRBD1|TRBJ1-1|few|15
TGTGCCAGCAGCCCAATGGACAGGGGAAACACTGAAGCTTTCTTT
CASSPMDRGNTEAFF
>TRBV19|NA|TRBJ1-5|few|15
TGTGCCAGTAGTATTGACGGGGGGGACGCTCAGCCCCAGCATTTT
CASSIDGGDAQPQHF
>TRBV7-8|NA|TRBJ1-5|NA|14
TGTGCCAGCAGCTTAGACAGGGATATTCAGCCCCAGCATTTT
CASSLDRDIQPQHF
>TRBV9|NA|TRBJ1-3|few|15
TGTGCCAGCGGGGGGGCGGCAGATTCAAGAAACACCATATATTTT
CASGGAADSRNTIYF
>TRBV4-2|TRBD1|TRBJ1-1|few|16
TGTGCCAGCAGCCAAGTTAGGACAGGGGGGAACACTGAAGCTTTCTTT
CASSQVRTGGNTEAFF
>TRBV10-3|TRBD1|TRBJ2-7|NA|12
TGTGCCATCAGTCGGACAGGGGACGAGCAGTACTTC
CAISRTGDEQYF
>TRBV7-6|NA|TRBJ1-6|NA|13
TGTGCCAGCAGGGGAGGGGGGTCGGGACCCCTCCACTTT
CASRGGGSGPLHF